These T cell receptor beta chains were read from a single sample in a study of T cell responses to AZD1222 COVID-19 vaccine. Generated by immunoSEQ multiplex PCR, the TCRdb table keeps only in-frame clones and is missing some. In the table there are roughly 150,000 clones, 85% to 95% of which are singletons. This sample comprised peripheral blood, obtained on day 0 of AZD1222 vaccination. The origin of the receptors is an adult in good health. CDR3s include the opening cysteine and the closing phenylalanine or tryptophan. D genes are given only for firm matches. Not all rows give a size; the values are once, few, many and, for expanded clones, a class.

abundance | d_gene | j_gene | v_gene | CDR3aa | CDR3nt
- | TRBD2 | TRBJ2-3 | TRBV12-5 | CASGLDPLLAADTDTQYF | TGTGCTAGTGGTTTGGACCCCCTACTAGCGGCCGACACAGATACGCAGTATTTT
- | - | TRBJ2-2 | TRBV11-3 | CASSLAPLTGELFF | TGTGCCAGCAGCTTAGCGCCTCTCACCGGGGAGCTGTTTTTT
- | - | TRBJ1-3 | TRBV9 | CASSVWEGDPGNTIYF | TGTGCCAGCAGCGTGTGGGAGGGTGACCCTGGAAACACCATATATTTT
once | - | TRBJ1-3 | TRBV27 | CASSSTVGNTIYF | TGTGCCAGCAGTTCCACAGTAGGAAACACCATATATTTT
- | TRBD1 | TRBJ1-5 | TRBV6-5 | CAAYRDRDSNQPQHF | TGTGCCGCCTACCGGGACAGGGATAGCAATCAGCCCCAGCATTTT
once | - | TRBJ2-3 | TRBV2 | CASRLDLDTQYF | TGTGCCAGCAGACTCGACTTAGATACGCAGTATTTT
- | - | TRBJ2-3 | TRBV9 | CASSVPAAGPESTDTQYF | TGTGCCAGCAGCGTACCGGCGGCCGGCCCCGAAAGCACAGATACGCAGTATTTT
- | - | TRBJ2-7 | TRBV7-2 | CASSLEGSDYEQYF | TGTGCCAGCAGCTTAGAGGGTAGCGATTACGAGCAGTACTTC
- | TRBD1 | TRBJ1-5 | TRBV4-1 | CASSQEGQANQPQHF | TGCGCCAGCAGCCAAGAGGGACAGGCAAATCAGCCCCAGCATTTT
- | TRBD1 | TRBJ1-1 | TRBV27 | CASSRQGLGTEAFF | TGTGCCAGCAGTCGACAGGGGTTGGGCACTGAAGCTTTCTTT
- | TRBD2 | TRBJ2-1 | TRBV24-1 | CATSDHSGSPYNEQFF | TGTGCCACCAGTGACCATAGCGGGAGCCCCTACAATGAGCAGTTCTTC
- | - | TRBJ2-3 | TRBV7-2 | CASSPGATDTQYF | TGTGCCAGCAGCCCCGGAGCCACAGATACGCAGTATTTT
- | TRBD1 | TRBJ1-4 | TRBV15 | CATSRKGGDSEKLFF | TGTGCCACCAGCAGAAAGGGGGGGGACAGCGAAAAACTGTTTTTT
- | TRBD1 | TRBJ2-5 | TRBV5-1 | CASSLWGTGQETQYF | TGCGCCAGCAGCTTGTGGGGGACAGGGCAAGAGACCCAGTACTTC
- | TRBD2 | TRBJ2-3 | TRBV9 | CASSVGTSGGDTQYF | TGTGCCAGCAGCGTAGGTACTAGCGGGGGGGATACGCAGTATTTT
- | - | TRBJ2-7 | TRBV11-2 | CASSLLPGAWDEQYF | TGTGCCAGCAGCTTATTGCCCGGGGCCTGGGACGAGCAGTACTTC
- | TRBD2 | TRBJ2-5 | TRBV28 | CASSPLSSGEGTQYF | TGTGCCAGCAGTCCCCTCTCTAGCGGAGAGGGGACCCAGTACTTC
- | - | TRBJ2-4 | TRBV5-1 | CASSLTGRGENIQYF | TGCGCCAGCAGCTTGACAGGTAGAGGGGAAAACATTCAGTACTTC
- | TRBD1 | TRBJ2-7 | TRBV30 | CAWSVGDRYEQYF | TGTGCCTGGAGTGTAGGGGACAGGTACGAGCAGTACTTC
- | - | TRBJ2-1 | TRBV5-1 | CASSGDREQTYNEQFF | TGCGCCAGCAGCGGTGACCGGGAACAAACTTACAATGAGCAGTTCTTC
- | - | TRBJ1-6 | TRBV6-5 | CASSRTAYNSPLHF | TGTGCCAGCAGTCGGACAGCGTATAATTCACCCCTCCACTTT
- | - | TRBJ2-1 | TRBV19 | CASSTARALDNEQFF | TGTGCCAGTAGTACGGCCCGGGCCCTAGACAATGAGCAGTTCTTC
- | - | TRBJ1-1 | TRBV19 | CASSIRTLAGTEAFF | TGTGCCAGTAGTATTCGAACTCTTGCGGGGACTGAAGCTTTCTTT
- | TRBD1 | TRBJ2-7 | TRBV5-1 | CASSWGQDEQYF | TGCGCCAGCAGCTGGGGACAGGACGAGCAGTACTTC
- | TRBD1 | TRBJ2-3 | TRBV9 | CASSVTGASSTDTQYF | TGTGCCAGCAGCGTCACAGGGGCGTCAAGCACAGATACGCAGTATTTT
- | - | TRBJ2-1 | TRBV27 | CATADGGYNEQFF | TGTGCCACGGCGGACGGGGGCTACAATGAGCAGTTCTTC
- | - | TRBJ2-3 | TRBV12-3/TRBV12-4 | CASKGDTQYF | TGTGCCAGCAAGGGGGATACGCAGTATTTT
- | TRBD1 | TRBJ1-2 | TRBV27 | CASSPGTGVPNYGYTF | TGTGCCAGCAGTCCCGGGACAGGGGTCCCGAACTATGGCTACACCTTC
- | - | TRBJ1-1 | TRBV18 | CASSPPGGAEAFF | TGTGCCAGCTCACCACCTGGGGGAGCTGAAGCTTTCTTT
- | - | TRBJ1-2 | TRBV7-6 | CASSLSGAAGYTF | TGTGCCAGCAGCTTATCGGGGGCAGCTGGCTACACCTTC
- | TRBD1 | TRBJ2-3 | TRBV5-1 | CASSPGQGADTQYF | TGCGCCAGCAGCCCGGGACAGGGGGCAGATACGCAGTATTTT
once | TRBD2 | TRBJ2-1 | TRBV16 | CASSHTTSGSGNEQFF | TGTGCCAGCAGCCACACCACTAGCGGGAGCGGTAATGAGCAGTTCTTC
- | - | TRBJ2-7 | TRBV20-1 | CTAGGADEQYF | TGCACGGCCGGAGGGGCGGACGAGCAGTACTTC
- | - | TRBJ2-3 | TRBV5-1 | CASSPEAGRILSDTQYF | TGCGCCAGCAGCCCCGAAGCCGGACGGATACTGTCAGATACGCAGTATTTT
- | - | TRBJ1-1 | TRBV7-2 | CASRIGFTRNTEAFF | TGTGCCAGCAGGATAGGGTTCACGAGGAACACTGAAGCTTTCTTT
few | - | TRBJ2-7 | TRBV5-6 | CASERQDYEQYF | TGTGCCAGCGAGAGACAGGACTACGAGCAGTACTTC